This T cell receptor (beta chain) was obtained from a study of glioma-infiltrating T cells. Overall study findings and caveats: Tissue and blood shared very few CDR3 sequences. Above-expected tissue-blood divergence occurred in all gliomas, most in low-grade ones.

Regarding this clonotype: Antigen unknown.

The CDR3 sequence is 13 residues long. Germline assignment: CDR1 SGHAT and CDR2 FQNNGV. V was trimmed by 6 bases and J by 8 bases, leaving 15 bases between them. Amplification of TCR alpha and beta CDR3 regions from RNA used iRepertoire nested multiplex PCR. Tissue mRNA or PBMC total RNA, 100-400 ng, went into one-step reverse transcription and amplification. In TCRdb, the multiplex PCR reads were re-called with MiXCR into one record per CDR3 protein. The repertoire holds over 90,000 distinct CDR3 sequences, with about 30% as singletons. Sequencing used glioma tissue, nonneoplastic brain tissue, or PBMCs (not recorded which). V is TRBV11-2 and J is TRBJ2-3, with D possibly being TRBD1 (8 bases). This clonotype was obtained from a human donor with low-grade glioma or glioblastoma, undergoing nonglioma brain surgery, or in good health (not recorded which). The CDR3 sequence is CASSSQGGTTQYF. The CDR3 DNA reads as TGTGCCAGCAGTTCACAGGGGGGGACTACGCAGTATTTT.